This T cell receptor (beta chain) was recovered during a study of cytomegalovirus exposure and HLA in healthy donors. In the study overall: The 110 million or so unique TCR beta sequences, from about 180 million T cells, were found by an earlier analysis. Drawn from HLA-typed donors, tens of millions of unique TCRs were held in an early data release.

Comment on this clone: Its matching antigen is unknown.

Overall study findings and caveats: In a later analysis, common viral pathogens appeared linked to several of the most significant clusters. Per a later analysis, HLA-associated TCR beta chains showed more clonal expansion than other, equally common TCR beta chains.

The CDR3 loop spans 17 amino acids. Germline values: CDR1 SGHTA, CDR2 FQGNSA. Germline trimming cut 2 bases from V and 7 bases from J; bases unmatched to any gene: 10. Researchers ran the PCR with 60 Vbeta and 13 Jbeta primers. The table came from immunoSEQ multiplex PCR; TCRdb's copy has only in-frame clones and leaves some out. In the table there are about 25,000 clones, 79% of which are singletons. The V and J genes are TRBV7-2 and TRBJ2-3; 12 bases line up with TRBD2. The sample consisted of PBMCs. The sequence derives from a male donor in good health and CMV-seronegative. CDR3 region: CASSLTWLAGGPNTQYF. The CDR3 coding sequence is TGTGCCAGCAGCTTAACGTGGCTAGCGGGAGGGCCCAATACGCAGTATTTT.